These 10 T cell receptor beta chains came from one sample sequenced in a study of identical twins. TCRdb itself ran the 5' RACE reads through MiXCR, one entry per CDR3 protein. The profile covers a few hundred thousand distinct CDR3 sequences, with 12% to 15% appearing a single time and roughly 0.42% taken by the ten largest. This sample was also put to use in a study of yellow fever vaccine responses in identical twins.

The sample was CD4+ T cells sorted from blood. The receptors derive from a young woman in good health.

This clonotype has more than one count but fewer than ten. The chain carries TRBV29-1 and TRBJ2-1; 14 bases fit TRBD2. The CDR3 loop spans 15 amino acids. V shed 3 bases and J 7 bases; nucleotides not matched to a gene: 5. Germline V lookup: CDR1 SQVTM, CDR2 ANQGSEA. The CDR3 bases are TGCAGCGTTGATGGGACTAGCGGGAGTCTGAATGAGCAGTTCTTC. Protein product: CSVDGTSGSLNEQFF.

This clonotype was seen only a few times. The CDR3 DNA reads TGTGCCAGCAGTTCATGGGAGGATCAGCCCCAGCATTTT. Protein product: CASSSWEDQPQHF. The V gene is TRBV12-3 or TRBV12-4, the J gene TRBJ1-5; no firm D call. CDR3 size: 13 residues. Trimming left V 4 bases short and J 5 bases short, with 9 bases between.

This clonotype appeared many times. This chain connects TRBV9 to TRBJ2-3; D is perhaps TRBD1 or TRBD2 (6 bases each). CDR1 and CDR2 from the germline V gene are SGDLS and YYNGEE. V lost 2 bases and J lost 4, with 20 bases in between. The length of the CDR3 is 17 residues. CDR3: CASSVRGGSGSADTQYF. CDR3 bases: TGTGCCAGCAGCGTCCGAGGGGGATCCGGGAGTGCAGATACGCAGTATTTT.

The chain couples TRBV20-1 to TRBJ2-1; 11 bases align to TRBD2. The CDR3 loop spans 15 amino acids. CDR1 and CDR2 from the germline V gene are DFQATT and SNEGSKA (reference sequence). The V and J ends lost 0 bases and 5 bases, in that order; junction bases with no gene match: 3. The CDR3 protein is CSARDLGLADNEQFF. CDR3 coding DNA: TGCAGTGCTAGAGATTTGGGACTAGCGGACAATGAGCAGTTCTTC.

The chain uses TRBV7-3 and TRBJ2-3, with D possibly TRBD2 on 6 matching bases. The CDR3 is 15 amino acids. Trimming left V 5 bases short and J 6 bases short, with 18 bases between. Germline V gene lookup returns CDR1 SGHTA and CDR2 FQGTGA. The CDR3 nucleotides are TGTGCCAGCAGCCAGCTCAGCGGGCGACCGGATACGCAGTATTTT. It specifies CASSQLSGRPDTQYF.

This clonotype turned up a few times. This chain uses TRBV7-8 with TRBJ2-7, with TRBD2 as a possible D gene (6 bases). V dropped 3 bases and J dropped 4 bases, with 13 bases sitting between them. CDR3 length: 14 residues. Germline V lookup: CDR1 SGHVS, CDR2 FQNEAQ. CDR3 nucleotide sequence: TGTGCCAGCAGCTTCGCGCGGGATGCTTACGAGCAGTACTTC. It specifies CASSFARDAYEQYF. The full variable domain, completed using reference TRBV7-8 and TRBJ2-7, is GAGVSQSPRYKVAKRGQDVALRCDPISGHVSLFWYQQALGQGPEFLTYFQNEAQLDKSGLPSDRFFAERPEGSVSTLKIQRTQQEDSAVYLCASSFARDAYEQYFGPGTRLTVT.

This clonotype turned up a few times. V and J are TRBV29-1 and TRBJ1-1; 10 bases align to TRBD1. Germline CDR1 SQVTM, CDR2 ANQGSEA. Germline trimming cut 8 bases from V and 6 bases from J; bases unmatched to any gene: 9. The CDR3 spans 13 residues. The CDR3: CSPYGQGEAEAFF. DNA of the CDR3: TGCAGCCCATACGGACAGGGGGAGGCTGAAGCTTTCTTT.

The chain links TRBV7-6 to TRBJ2-2; possibly TRBD2 for D (6 bases). This CDR3 is 17 amino acids long. Trimming pared 0 bases from V and 4 bases from J, leaving 15 bases between. CDR1 and CDR2 from the germline V gene are SGHVS and FNYEAQ. The CDR3 spells CASSLAVRLALTGELFF. CDR3 DNA: TGTGCCAGCAGCTTAGCGGTCCGTCTAGCGCTCACCGGGGAGCTGTTTTTT.

The sample holds a few counts of this clonotype. The gene calls are TRBV5-1 and TRBJ2-6; D not certain. The CDR3 extends over 16 amino acids. Germline CDR1 and CDR2: SGHRS and YFSETQ. The V end lost 3 bases, the J end lost 0 bases, and 10 bases lay between the germline ends. Written as DNA, the CDR3 is TGCGCCAGCAGCTCCCTGTTGGGCTCTGGGGCCAACGTCCTGACTTTC. Its translation is CASSSLLGSGANVLTF.

This clonotype was recorded a few times. This chain connects TRBV4-1 to TRBJ2-1; D is unresolved. Germline V CDR1 and CDR2: MGHRA, YSYEKL. The CDR3 length is 16 residues. The germline V and J ends were trimmed by 1 base and 2 bases, with 12 bases remaining between them. The CDR3 spells CASSQGSAVAYNEQFF. The CDR3 region has the DNA TGCGCCAGCAGCCAAGGGTCGGCGGTAGCCTACAATGAGCAGTTCTTC.